This T cell receptor (beta chain) is drawn from a study of beta chain features in type 1 diabetes (dated by TCRdb to 2016 to 2018). Turning to the overall study: Mean age, gender distribution, total cell number and subset yield were not different between patients and healthy donors. The study compared TCRB repertoires of sorted circulating CD4+ T cell subsets between recently diagnosed type 1 diabetes patients and matched healthy donors. A total of about 100,000,000 sorted cells were examined across all samples, and RNA yield correlated strongly with the number of cells per subset. Regulatory and stem cell-like memory subsets were obtained from only 8 patients and about eight healthy donors, while naive and central memory subsets were obtained from all 30 or so donors. The study at large found these results: At VDJ recombination sites, type 1 diabetes patients had fewer insertions and more deleted nucleotides, which implies abnormalities in thymic rearrangement. HLA sub-analyses involved small numbers of individuals, so any influence of HLA type on TCRB rearrangement remained unresolved. Because cDNA rather than genomic DNA was sequenced, highly expressing activated cells could have been over-represented, although no difference in activation and CD3 levels was found between groups. Shorter templates might be favored by PCR, yet because patient and control samples were amplified and corrected together, any such skew would affect both groups equally. Naive, central memory and regulatory TCRB repertoires appeared to be more similar among patients than among healthy donors. Type 1 diabetes patients showed a moderate but significant shortening of TCRB CDR3 length in all four CD4+ subsets.

A single peripheral blood draw of approximately 0.11 L on average was collected from each donor into heparinised tubes. Naive, central memory, regulatory and stem cell-like memory CD4+ T cells were sorted on a BD FACSAria II using a panel including CD45RO, CCR7, CD25, CD127, CD95 and CD27. Every sorted population had a purity above 95%. Right away, PBMCs were isolated by Lymphoprep density gradient centrifugation and were stained directly, with no culture step. Samples were stained and sorted in pairs, with one healthy donor and one patient per experiment, so that batch effects were minimized. V ends up 3 bases short and J 4 bases short, with an unmatched junction base count of 19. Reading from cysteine to phenylalanine, the CDR3 counts 20 amino acids. The read is trimmed to its CDR3 DNA, 60 bases read in frame from base 1. From a lookup of the germline V gene, CDR1 and CDR2 are MDHEN and SYDVKM.

As concerns this clone: Its antigen target is currently unknown. Base-call qualities are not available, and no considerably larger clone is one nucleotide away.

The entire isolated RNA was reverse transcribed using the High Capacity cDNA Reverse Transcription Kit, and thus expressed TCRB transcripts were sequenced. Deep immunoSEQ sequencing was applied to naive, central memory and regulatory T cell samples, giving an average of approximately 3.8 million total reads per sample. After sorted cells were lysed in RLT buffer, RNA was extracted with DNase-treated RNeasy Micro or Mini kits, with the choice depending on cell number. Each cell subset was processed on its own to prevent cross-contamination, while patient and healthy donor samples were processed together. The immunoSEQ multiplex PCR was used to amplify TCRB sequences from cDNA, yielding 87-bp fragments that span the CDR3 region. The amplicons were sequenced using the Illumina HiSeq platform. Per the authors' processing: Synthetic template baselines were used to correct PCR bias computationally, reads within Hamming distance 2 were collapsed, and singletons that could not be merged were discarded. By aligning reads against IMGT, V, D and J genes, CDR3 length, and insertions or deletions at six rearrangement sites were assigned. Clonotype counts were normalized to sorted cell number within each subset before computing true diversity and Gini coefficients with the tcR R package. Repertoire sharing was quantified using the overlap coefficient calculated on TCRB nucleotide sequences. Out-of-frame TCRB sequences from naive cells were analyzed to stand in for the pre-selection repertoire. Sourced from immuneACCESS, this table was stored by TCRdb with only in-frame sequences that have V and J called. A share of the clones is absent; for the studies checked, an unresolved V gene accounts for under half, and the remainder has no known explanation. V, J and clone size are taken as reported in that table, and D and trimming were inferred from the DNA itself. For this sample the table gives around 600,000 clones, of which around 12% were detected only once. The ten biggest clones cover more than 0.1% of the sample.

The source material was naive CD4+ T cells from blood. What this sample's cell subset or site label stands for: true naive CD4+ T cells. The rearranged chain carries TRBV28 and TRBJ2-2; 8 central bases correspond to TRBD2. This sequence originates from a young man with type 1 diabetes. In nucleotides, the sequence is TGTGCCAGCAGTTTGGTGGGGTTGTTAGCGGGGCCCGGAGGCACCGGGGAGCTGTTTTTT. Its protein is CASSLVGLLAGPGGTGELFF. Where the CDR3 stops, the reference TRBV28 and TRBJ2-2 genes take over; the full variable domain is DVKVTQSSRYLVKRTGEKVFLECVQDMDHENMFWYRQDPGLGLRLIYFSYDVKMKEKGDIPEGYSVSREKKERFSLILESASTNQTSMYLCASSLVGLLAGPGGTGELFFGEGSRLTVL.